Listed below are T cell receptor beta chains from one sample, sequenced in a study of blood T cells in healthy people across ages. From the 5' RACE reads, TCRdb called clonotypes with MiXCR, one entry per CDR3 protein. The sample yields some 850,000 distinct CDR3 sequences, around 25% seen once. This sample also appeared in a second study, on T cells of mothers and their children.

Material: blood. These receptors all come from a boy between 10 and 17 years old in good health. Each CDR3 is given with its conserved first and last residue. Each record gives: CDR3 protein, CDR3 DNA, V gene, clone size, D gene, J gene, CDR3 length. A D gene is named only where the DNA matches it firmly. Not every row has a clone size; where given, it reads once, few, many or a size class.

CDR3: CASSLGGQGNYGYTF
DNA: TGTGCCAGCAGCTTAGGGGGACAGGGGAACTATGGCTACACCTTC
V: TRBV7-9
size: few
D: TRBD1
J: TRBJ1-2
length: 15

CDR3: CASSDGSGVGEQYF
DNA: TGTGCCAGCAGTGATGGATCAGGGGTCGGCGAGCAGTACTTC
V: TRBV2
size: NA
D: NA
J: TRBJ2-7
length: 14

CDR3: CASSYPPTGGFNSPLHF
DNA: TGTGCCAGCAGTTACCCCCCGACAGGGGGCTTTAATTCACCCCTCCACTTT
V: TRBV6-2/TRBV6-3
size: few
D: TRBD1
J: TRBJ1-6
length: 17

CDR3: CACDFEGAREQYF
DNA: TGTGCCTGCGACTTCGAGGGGGCTCGGGAGCAGTACTTC
V: TRBV30
size: NA
D: TRBD1
J: TRBJ2-7
length: 13

CDR3: CASSQEASGGRQETQYF
DNA: TGTGCCAGCAGCCAAGAGGCTAGCGGGGGGCGTCAAGAGACCCAGTACTTC
V: TRBV3-1
size: NA
D: TRBD2
J: TRBJ2-5
length: 17

CDR3: CASTPTRDRGGYNEQFF
DNA: TGTGCCAGCACCCCTACCCGCGACAGGGGCGGGTACAATGAGCAGTTCTTC
V: TRBV28
size: NA
D: TRBD1
J: TRBJ2-1
length: 17

CDR3: CASSSPTSGGYNEQFF
DNA: TGTGCCAGCAGTTCACCGACTAGCGGGGGCTACAATGAGCAGTTCTTC
V: TRBV6-5
size: NA
D: TRBD2
J: TRBJ2-1
length: 16

CDR3: CASSSTGEGANVLTF
DNA: TGTGCCAGCAGTTCGACAGGAGAAGGGGCCAACGTCCTGACTTTC
V: TRBV5-5
size: NA
D: NA
J: TRBJ2-6
length: 15

CDR3: CASSFQLISGANVLTF
DNA: TGTGCCAGCAGTTTTCAGCTGATCTCTGGGGCCAACGTCCTGACTTTC
V: TRBV12-3/TRBV12-4
size: NA
D: NA
J: TRBJ2-6
length: 16

CDR3: CAWSALRDGLQFF
DNA: TGTGCCTGGAGCGCTCTACGGGACGGACTGCAGTTCTTC
V: TRBV30
size: once
D: NA
J: TRBJ2-1
length: 13

CDR3: CATGGTGGKETQYF
DNA: TGTGCCACCGGCGGGACAGGGGGGAAAGAGACCCAGTACTTC
V: TRBV24-1
size: few
D: TRBD1
J: TRBJ2-5
length: 14

CDR3: CASSGGLTYEQYF
DNA: TGTGCCAGCAGCGGAGGCCTAACCTACGAGCAGTACTTC
V: TRBV28
size: NA
D: NA
J: TRBJ2-7
length: 13

CDR3: CASRGTGRDSPLHF
DNA: TGTGCCAGCAGAGGAACCGGGAGGGATTCACCCCTCCACTTT
V: TRBV28
size: few
D: NA
J: TRBJ1-6
length: 14

CDR3: CASSVGGVDNEQFF
DNA: TGTGCCAGCAGCGTAGGAGGGGTCGACAATGAGCAGTTCTTC
V: TRBV9
size: NA
D: NA
J: TRBJ2-1
length: 14

CDR3: CASSQVPGQGANTEAFF
DNA: TGTGCCAGCAGCCAAGTCCCGGGACAGGGGGCGAACACTGAAGCTTTCTTT
V: TRBV3-1
size: few
D: TRBD1
J: TRBJ1-1
length: 17

CDR3: CASSYSRRGSTYEQYF
DNA: TGTGCCAGCAGTTACTCCCGGCGGGGATCTACCTACGAGCAGTACTTC
V: TRBV6-6
size: NA
D: NA
J: TRBJ2-7
length: 16

CDR3: CATIQGSGELFF
DNA: TGTGCCACCATCCAGGGTAGCGGGGAGCTGTTTTTT
V: TRBV15
size: NA
D: NA
J: TRBJ2-2
length: 12

CDR3: CSVEGTGGLNIQYF
DNA: TGCAGCGTTGAAGGAACGGGGGGGCTAAACATTCAGTACTTC
V: TRBV29-1
size: NA
D: TRBD2
J: TRBJ2-4
length: 14

CDR3: CASSLAEPLLAGSSYEQYF
DNA: TGTGCCAGCAGCTTAGCGGAGCCGCTCCTAGCGGGAAGCTCCTACGAGCAGTACTTC
V: TRBV7-2
size: NA
D: TRBD2
J: TRBJ2-7
length: 19

CDR3: CASSTPGGWANVLTF
DNA: TGTGCCAGCAGTACCCCCGGGGGCTGGGCCAACGTCCTGACTTTC
V: TRBV2
size: NA
D: NA
J: TRBJ2-6
length: 15

CDR3: CASSFGTSGPSDTQYF
DNA: TGTGCCAGCAGCTTCGGGACTAGCGGCCCCTCAGATACGCAGTATTTT
V: TRBV5-6
size: few
D: TRBD2
J: TRBJ2-3
length: 16

CDR3: CASSLGSPGSNQPQHF
DNA: TGTGCCAGCAGCCTCGGAAGTCCGGGTAGCAATCAGCCCCAGCATTTT
V: TRBV3-1
size: few
D: NA
J: TRBJ1-5
length: 16

CDR3: CASSQGRIGDGAKNIQYF
DNA: TGCGCCAGCAGCCAGGGGCGGATAGGTGATGGGGCCAAAAACATTCAGTACTTC
V: TRBV4-1
size: few
D: NA
J: TRBJ2-4
length: 18

CDR3: CASSYWGPPTGTGEVSEQYF
DNA: TGTGCCAGCAGTTACTGGGGCCCCCCGACCGGGACAGGGGAAGTGAGCGAGCAGTACTTC
V: TRBV6-2/TRBV6-3
size: NA
D: TRBD1
J: TRBJ2-7
length: 20

CDR3: CASSLRDSRLDEQFF
DNA: TGCGCCAGCAGTTTAAGGGACAGCCGCCTCGATGAGCAGTTCTTC
V: TRBV5-1
size: NA
D: TRBD1
J: TRBJ2-1
length: 15

CDR3: CASSVTGWGEQFF
DNA: TGTGCCAGCAGTGTCACAGGGTGGGGTGAGCAGTTCTTC
V: TRBV28
size: few
D: NA
J: TRBJ2-1
length: 13

CDR3: CASRGQGALHAEAFF
DNA: TGTGCCAGCAGAGGACAGGGGGCCCTGCACGCTGAAGCTTTCTTT
V: TRBV11-2
size: NA
D: TRBD1
J: TRBJ1-1
length: 15

CDR3: CASSSQGASNEQFF
DNA: TGTGCCAGTAGTAGCCAGGGGGCTAGCAATGAGCAGTTCTTC
V: TRBV19
size: few
D: TRBD1
J: TRBJ2-1
length: 14

CDR3: CASSWETGVQEAQYF
DNA: TGCGCCAGCAGCTGGGAGACAGGTGTCCAAGAGGCCCAGTACTTC
V: TRBV5-1
size: NA
D: NA
J: TRBJ2-5
length: 15

CDR3: CASCSDHEQYF
DNA: TGCGCCAGCTGTTCCGACCACGAGCAGTACTTC
V: TRBV5-1
size: NA
D: NA
J: TRBJ2-7
length: 11

CDR3: CASSEGQGPQTQYF
DNA: TGTGCCAGCAGTGAAGGGCAGGGGCCTCAGACCCAGTACTTC
V: TRBV6-1
size: NA
D: NA
J: TRBJ2-5
length: 14

CDR3: CASSPRTAQDTQYF
DNA: TGTGCCAGCAGTCCACGGACTGCGCAGGATACGCAGTATTTT
V: TRBV12-3/TRBV12-4
size: NA
D: NA
J: TRBJ2-3
length: 14

CDR3: CASTAGQGLYNEQFF
DNA: TGCGCCAGTACGGCCGGGCAGGGGCTATACAATGAGCAGTTCTTC
V: TRBV5-1
size: NA
D: NA
J: TRBJ2-1
length: 15

CDR3: CASSPFTGYQETQYF
DNA: TGTGCCAGCAGCCCCTTTACGGGGTACCAAGAGACCCAGTACTTC
V: TRBV9
size: once
D: NA
J: TRBJ2-5
length: 15

CDR3: CASRPTVDSNQPQHF
DNA: TGTGCCAGCAGGCCGACAGTAGATAGCAATCAGCCCCAGCATTTT
V: TRBV27
size: few
D: NA
J: TRBJ1-5
length: 15

CDR3: CASSSRDTGSYEQYF
DNA: TGTGCCAGCAGTTCAAGGGATACAGGCTCCTACGAGCAGTACTTC
V: TRBV12-3/TRBV12-4
size: few
D: NA
J: TRBJ2-7
length: 15

CDR3: CSARDSRTQETQYF
DNA: TGCAGTGCTAGAGATAGTCGGACTCAAGAGACCCAGTACTTC
V: TRBV20-1
size: few
D: NA
J: TRBJ2-5
length: 14

CDR3: CASSLTSRNRRYEQYF
DNA: TGTGCCAGCAGCTTAACTAGCAGGAATAGGAGGTACGAGCAGTACTTC
V: TRBV7-2
size: NA
D: NA
J: TRBJ2-7
length: 16

CDR3: CASSPPKGRGTEAFF
DNA: TGTGCCAGCTCACCACCGAAGGGGCGCGGCACTGAAGCTTTCTTT
V: TRBV18
size: NA
D: NA
J: TRBJ1-1
length: 15